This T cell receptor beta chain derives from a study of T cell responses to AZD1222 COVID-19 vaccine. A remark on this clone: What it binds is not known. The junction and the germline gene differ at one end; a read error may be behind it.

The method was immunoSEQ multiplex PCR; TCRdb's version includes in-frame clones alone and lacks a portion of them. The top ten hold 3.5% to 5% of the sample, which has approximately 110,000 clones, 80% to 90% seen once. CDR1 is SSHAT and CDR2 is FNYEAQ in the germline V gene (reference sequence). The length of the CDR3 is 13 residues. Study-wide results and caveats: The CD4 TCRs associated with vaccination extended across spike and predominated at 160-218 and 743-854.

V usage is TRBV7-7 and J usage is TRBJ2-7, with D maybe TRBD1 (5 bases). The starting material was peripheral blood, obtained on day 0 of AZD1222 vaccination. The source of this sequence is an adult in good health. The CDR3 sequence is CASSRGQGTEQYF. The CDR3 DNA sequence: TGTGCTAGCAGCCGTGGGCAGGGAACCGAGCAGTACTTC. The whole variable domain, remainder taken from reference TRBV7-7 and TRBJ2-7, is GAGVSQSPRYKVTKRGQDVTLRCDPISSHATLYWYQQALGQGPEFLTYFNYEAQPDKSGLPSDRFSAERPEGSISTLTIQRTEQRDSAMYRCASSRGQGTEQYFGPGTRLTVT.